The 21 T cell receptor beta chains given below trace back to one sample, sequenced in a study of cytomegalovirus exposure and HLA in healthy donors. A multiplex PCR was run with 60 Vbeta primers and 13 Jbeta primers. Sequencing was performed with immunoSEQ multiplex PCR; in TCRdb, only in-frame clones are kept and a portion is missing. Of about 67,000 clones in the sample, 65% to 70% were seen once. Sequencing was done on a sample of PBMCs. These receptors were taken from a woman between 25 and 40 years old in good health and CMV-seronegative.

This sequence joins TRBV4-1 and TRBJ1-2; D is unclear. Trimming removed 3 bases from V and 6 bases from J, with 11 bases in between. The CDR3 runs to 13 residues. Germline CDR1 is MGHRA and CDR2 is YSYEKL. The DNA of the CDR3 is TGCGCCAGCAGCCAGACGGGTTGGGATGGCTACACCTTC. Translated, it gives CASSQTGWDGYTF.

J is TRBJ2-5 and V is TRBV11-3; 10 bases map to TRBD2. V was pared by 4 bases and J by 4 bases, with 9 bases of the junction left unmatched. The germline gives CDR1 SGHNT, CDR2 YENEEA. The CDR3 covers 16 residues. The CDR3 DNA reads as TGTGCCAGCAGCTCCATGGGGCTAGCGGGGGTAGAGACCCAGTACTTC. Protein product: CASSSMGLAGVETQYF. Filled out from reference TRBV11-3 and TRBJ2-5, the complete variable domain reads EAGVVQSPRYKIIEKKQPVAFWCNPISGHNTLYWYLQNLGQGPELLIRYENEEAVDDSQLPKDRFSAERLKGVDSTLKIQPAELGDSAVYLCASSSMGLAGVETQYFGPGTRLLVL.

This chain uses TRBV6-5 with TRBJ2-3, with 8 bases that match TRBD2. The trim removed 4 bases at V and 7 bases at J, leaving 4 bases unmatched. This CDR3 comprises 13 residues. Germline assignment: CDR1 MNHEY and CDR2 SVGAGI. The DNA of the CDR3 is TGTGCCAGCAGTTTGAAGCGGGGGAATACGCAGTATTTT. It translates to CASSLKRGNTQYF.

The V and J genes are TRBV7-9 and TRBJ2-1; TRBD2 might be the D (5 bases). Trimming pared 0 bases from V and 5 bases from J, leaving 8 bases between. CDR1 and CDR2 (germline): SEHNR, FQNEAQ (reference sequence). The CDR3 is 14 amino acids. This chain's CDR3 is CASSLARTDNEQFF. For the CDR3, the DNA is TGTGCCAGCAGCTTAGCGCGGACTGACAATGAGCAGTTCTTC.

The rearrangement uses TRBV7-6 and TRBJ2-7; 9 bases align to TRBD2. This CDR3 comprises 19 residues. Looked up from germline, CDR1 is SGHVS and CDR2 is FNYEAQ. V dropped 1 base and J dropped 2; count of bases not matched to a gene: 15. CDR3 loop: CASSLEVRGLAGPPYEQYF. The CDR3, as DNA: TGTGCCAGCAGCTTAGAGGTAAGGGGGCTAGCGGGGCCCCCCTACGAGCAGTACTTC.

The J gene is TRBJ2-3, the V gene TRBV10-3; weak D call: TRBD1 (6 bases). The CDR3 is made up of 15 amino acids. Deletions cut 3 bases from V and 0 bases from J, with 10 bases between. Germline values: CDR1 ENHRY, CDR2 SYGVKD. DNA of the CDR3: TGTGCCATCAGTGATGACAGGACTAGCACAGATACGCAGTATTTT. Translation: CAISDDRTSTDTQYF.

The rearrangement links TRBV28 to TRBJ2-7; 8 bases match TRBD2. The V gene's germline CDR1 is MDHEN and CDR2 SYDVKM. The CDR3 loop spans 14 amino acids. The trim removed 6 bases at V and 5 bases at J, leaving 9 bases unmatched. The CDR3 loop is CASRRGGPNNEQYF. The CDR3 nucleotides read TGTGCCAGCAGACGGGGGGGGCCGAACAACGAGCAGTACTTC.

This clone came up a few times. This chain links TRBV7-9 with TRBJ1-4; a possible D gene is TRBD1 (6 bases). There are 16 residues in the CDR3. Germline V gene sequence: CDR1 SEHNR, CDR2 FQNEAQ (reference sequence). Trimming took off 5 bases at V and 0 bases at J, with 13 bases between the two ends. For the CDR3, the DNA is TGTGCCAGCAGCCGGGACACTTCTGCAACTAATGAAAAACTGTTTTTT. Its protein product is CASSRDTSATNEKLFF.

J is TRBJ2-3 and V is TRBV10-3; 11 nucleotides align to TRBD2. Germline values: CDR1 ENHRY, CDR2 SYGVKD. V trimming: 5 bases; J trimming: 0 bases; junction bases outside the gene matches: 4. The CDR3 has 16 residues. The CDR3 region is CAISLAGGTSTDTQYF. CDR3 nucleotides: TGTGCCATCAGTTTAGCGGGGGGGACTAGCACAGATACGCAGTATTTT.

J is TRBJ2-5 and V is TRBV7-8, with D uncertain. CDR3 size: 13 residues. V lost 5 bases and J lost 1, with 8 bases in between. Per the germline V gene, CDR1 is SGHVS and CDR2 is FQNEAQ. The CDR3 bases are TGTGCCAGCAGCACCGGGTCCCAAGAGACCCAGTACTTC. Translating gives CASSTGSQETQYF. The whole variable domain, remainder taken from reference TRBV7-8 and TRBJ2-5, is GAGVSQSPRYKVAKRGQDVALRCDPISGHVSLFWYQQALGQGPEFLTYFQNEAQLDKSGLPSDRFFAERPEGSVSTLKIQRTQQEDSAVYLCASSTGSQETQYFGPGTRLLVL.

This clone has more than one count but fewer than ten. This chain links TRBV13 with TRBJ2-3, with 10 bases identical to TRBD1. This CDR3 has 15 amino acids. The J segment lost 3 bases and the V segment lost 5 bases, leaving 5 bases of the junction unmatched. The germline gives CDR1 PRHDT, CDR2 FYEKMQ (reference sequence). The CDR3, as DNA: TGTGCCAGCAGCCGACAGGGGGCCCCGACAGATACGCAGTATTTT. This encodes CASSRQGAPTDTQYF.

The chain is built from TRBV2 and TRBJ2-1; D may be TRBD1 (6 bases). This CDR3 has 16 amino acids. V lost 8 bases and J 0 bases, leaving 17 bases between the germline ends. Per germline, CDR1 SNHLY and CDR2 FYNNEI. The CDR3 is CASCFDRRSSYNEQFF. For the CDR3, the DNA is TGTGCCAGCTGCTTTGACAGGAGGAGCTCCTACAATGAGCAGTTCTTC.

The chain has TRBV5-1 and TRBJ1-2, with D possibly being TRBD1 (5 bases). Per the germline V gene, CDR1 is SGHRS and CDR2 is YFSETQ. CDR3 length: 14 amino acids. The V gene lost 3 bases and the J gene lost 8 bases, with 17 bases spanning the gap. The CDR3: CASSYIGGDEGYTF. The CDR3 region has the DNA TGCGCCAGCAGCTACATCGGGGGAGATGAAGGCTACACCTTC. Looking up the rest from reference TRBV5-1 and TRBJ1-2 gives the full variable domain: KAGVTQTPRYLIKTRGQQVTLSCSPISGHRSVSWYQQTPGQGLQFLFEYFSETQRNKGNFPGRFSGRQFSNSRSEMNVSTLELGDSALYLCASSYIGGDEGYTFGSGTRLTVV.

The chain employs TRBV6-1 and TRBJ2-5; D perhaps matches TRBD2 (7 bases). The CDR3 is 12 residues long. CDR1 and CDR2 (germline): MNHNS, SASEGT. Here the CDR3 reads CAAGAQQETQYF. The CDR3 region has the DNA TGTGCGGCGGGGGCCCAACAAGAGACCCAGTACTTC.

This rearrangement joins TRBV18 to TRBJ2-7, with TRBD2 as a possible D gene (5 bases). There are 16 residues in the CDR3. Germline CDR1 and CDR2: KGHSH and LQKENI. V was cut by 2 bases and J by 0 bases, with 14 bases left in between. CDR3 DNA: TGTGCCAGCTCACCATCGCAGCGGACGAGCTCCTACGAGCAGTACTTC. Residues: CASSPSQRTSSYEQYF.

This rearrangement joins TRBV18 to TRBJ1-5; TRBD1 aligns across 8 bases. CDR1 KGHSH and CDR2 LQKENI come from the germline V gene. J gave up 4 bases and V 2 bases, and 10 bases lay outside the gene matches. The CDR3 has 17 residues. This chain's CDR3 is CASSPWGDRGSNQPQHF. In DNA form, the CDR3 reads TGTGCCAGCTCACCATGGGGTGACAGGGGAAGTAATCAGCCCCAGCATTTT.

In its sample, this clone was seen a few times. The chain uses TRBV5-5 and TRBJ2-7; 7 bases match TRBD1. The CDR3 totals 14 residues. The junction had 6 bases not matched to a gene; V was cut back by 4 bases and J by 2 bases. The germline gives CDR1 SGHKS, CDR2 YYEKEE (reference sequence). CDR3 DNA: TGTGCCAGCAGCATGACAGGGAGTACCTACGAGCAGTACTTC. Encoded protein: CASSMTGSTYEQYF.

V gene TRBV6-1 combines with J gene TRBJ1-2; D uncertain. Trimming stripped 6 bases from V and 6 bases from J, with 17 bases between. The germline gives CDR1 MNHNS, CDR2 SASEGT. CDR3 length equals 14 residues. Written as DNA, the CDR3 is TGTGCCAGCAGCCTTGAGGGTTTTGGGCATGGCTACACCTTC. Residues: CASSLEGFGHGYTF.

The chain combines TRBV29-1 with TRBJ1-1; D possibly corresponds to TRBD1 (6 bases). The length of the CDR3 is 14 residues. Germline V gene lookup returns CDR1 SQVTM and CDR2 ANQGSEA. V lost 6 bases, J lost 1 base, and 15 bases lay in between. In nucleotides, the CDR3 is TGCAGCGTAATATTATCCAGGGGGAACACTGAAGCTTTCTTT. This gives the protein CSVILSRGNTEAFF.

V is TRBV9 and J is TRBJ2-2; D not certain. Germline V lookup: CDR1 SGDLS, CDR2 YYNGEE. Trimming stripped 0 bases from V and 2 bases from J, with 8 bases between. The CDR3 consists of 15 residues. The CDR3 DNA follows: TGTGCCAGCAGCGTAGCTAGTGGTAACACCGGGGAGCTGTTTTTT. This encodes CASSVASGNTGELFF.

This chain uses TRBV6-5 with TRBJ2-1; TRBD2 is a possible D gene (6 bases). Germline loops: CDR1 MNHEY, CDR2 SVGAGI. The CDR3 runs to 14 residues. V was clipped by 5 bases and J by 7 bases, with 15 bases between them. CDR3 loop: CASSGQWGENEQFF. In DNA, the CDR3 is TGTGCCAGCAGTGGCCAGTGGGGGGAAAATGAGCAGTTCTTC.